The 23 T cell receptor beta chains below were found in one sample sequenced in a study of cytomegalovirus exposure and HLA in healthy donors. Primers for the PCR totalled 60 Vbeta and 13 Jbeta. Assay used: immunoSEQ multiplex PCR; TCRdb lists only in-frame clones, some missing. The table has approximately 190,000 clones, around 86% seen once. Sequencing was carried out using PBMCs. The receptors shown here come from a woman aged 18-29 years in good health and CMV-seronegative.

In its sample, this clone was seen once. V is TRBV18 and J is TRBJ1-1; 7 positions match TRBD1. The V segment lost 4 bases and the J segment 5 bases; nucleotides outside the gene matches: 7. Germline-derived CDR1 and CDR2 are KGHSH and LQKENI. The CDR3 contains 14 residues. CDR3 coding DNA: TGTGCCAGCTCACTCCACAGGGGCGATACTGAAGCTTTCTTT. This codes for CASSLHRGDTEAFF.

This sequence joins TRBV27 and TRBJ1-5, with D possibly matching TRBD1 (5 bases). V lost 8 bases, J lost 0 bases, and 14 bases lay in between. The length of the CDR3 is 15 residues. Germline V gene sequence: CDR1 MNHEY, CDR2 SMNVEV (reference sequence). The CDR3 sequence: CASGGAGYSNQPQHF. Written as DNA, the CDR3 is TGTGCCAGCGGAGGGGCAGGGTATAGCAATCAGCCCCAGCATTTT.

This rearrangement joins TRBV4-1 to TRBJ2-5, with D possibly TRBD1 on 6 matching bases. The CDR3 has 14 residues. Per the germline V gene, CDR1 is MGHRA and CDR2 is YSYEKL. Trimming stripped 0 bases from V and 11 bases from J, with 16 bases between. The DNA of the CDR3 is TGCGCCAGCAGCCAAGAATTGAGCAGGGGAGAGCAGTACTTC. Amino acids: CASSQELSRGEQYF.

This chain joins TRBV11-2 and TRBJ2-5; 11 bases map to TRBD2. V lost 5 bases and J lost 3; bases outside the gene matches: 5. The length of the CDR3 is 15 residues. The germline V gene has CDR1 SGHAT and CDR2 FQNNGV. CDR3 sequence reads: CASSPGLAGEETQYF. For the CDR3, the DNA is TGTGCCAGCAGCCCAGGACTAGCGGGTGAAGAGACCCAGTACTTC.

The chain links TRBV28 to TRBJ1-2, with a weak D call TRBD1 (6 bases). The CDR3 consists of 13 residues. With 3 bases removed from V and 7 bases from J, the gap between germline ends came to 12 bases. CDR1 is MDHEN, CDR2 SYDVKM, per germline. The CDR3 loop is CASSFVPGAGYTF. The CDR3 nucleotides are TGTGCCAGCAGTTTTGTCCCAGGGGCTGGCTACACCTTC.

The chain links TRBV7-2 to TRBJ2-7, with TRBD2 matching 9 bases. V dropped 1 base and J dropped 2; count of bases not matched to a gene: 6. Germline values: CDR1 SGHTA, CDR2 FQGNSA. The CDR3 is 16 amino acids. The CDR3 coding sequence is TGTGCCAGCAGCTTAGTGCCCAGCGGGGGGACCTACGAGCAGTACTTC. Its translation: CASSLVPSGGTYEQYF.

This clone was counted only a few times. This chain connects TRBV19 to TRBJ2-1, with D perhaps matching TRBD1 (7 bases). The V gene's germline CDR1 is LNHDA and CDR2 SQIVND (reference sequence). This CDR3 spans 15 amino acids. V was clipped by 6 bases and J by 8 bases, with 20 bases between them. CDR3 protein: CASSKAGGTGDEQFF. The CDR3 coding sequence is TGTGCCAGTAGCAAGGCAGGGGGGACGGGAGATGAGCAGTTCTTC. The full variable domain, in which reference TRBV19 and TRBJ2-1 provide the parts outside the CDR3, is DGGITQSPKYLFRKEGQNVTLSCEQNLNHDAMYWYRQDPGQGLRLIYYSQIVNDFQKGDIAEGYSVSREKKESFPLTVTSAQKNPTAFYLCASSKAGGTGDEQFFGPGTRLTVL.

The V and J genes are TRBV9 and TRBJ2-1; 10 positions match TRBD1. V gave up 5 bases and J gave up 2 bases; unmatched junction bases: 4. Germline V gene sequence: CDR1 SGDLS, CDR2 YYNGEE. The CDR3 is made up of 15 amino acids. The CDR3 sequence: CASSGQGGTYNEQFF. As DNA, the CDR3 is TGTGCCAGCAGTGGACAGGGGGGCACCTACAATGAGCAGTTCTTC.

The chain carries TRBV28 and TRBJ1-2; D is unclear. Trimming took 10 bases from V and 0 from J, leaving 6 bases between them. This CDR3 has 11 residues. Per germline, CDR1 MDHEN and CDR2 SYDVKM. CDR3 sequence: CAIGANYGYTF. The CDR3 region has the DNA TGTGCCATCGGAGCTAACTATGGCTACACCTTC.

This clone was seen a single time. The gene calls are TRBV7-9 and TRBJ2-7; D gene uncertain. This CDR3 is 11 amino acids long. Trimming took 1 base from V and 5 from J, leaving 3 bases between them. CDR1 is SEHNR and CDR2 is FQNEAQ in the germline V gene (reference sequence). The CDR3 DNA sequence: TGTGCCAGCAGCTTAGGAGACGAGCAGTACTTC. Amino acids: CASSLGDEQYF.

This sequence joins TRBV4-2 and TRBJ1-2; possible D gene TRBD1, 5 bases. V dropped 4 bases and J dropped 0 bases, with 15 bases sitting between them. Germline assignment: CDR1 LGHNA and CDR2 YNFKEQ. The CDR3 runs 16 residues. CDR3 in DNA: TGTGCCAGCAGCCCTACACGGGGGGTAGCTAACTATGGCTACACCTTC. Its protein product is CASSPTRGVANYGYTF.

The rearrangement links TRBV5-1 to TRBJ2-1, with TRBD1 matching over 7 bases. With V trimmed by 0 bases and J by 7 bases, 7 bases remained unmatched. The length of the CDR3 is 15 residues. Germline lookup yields CDR1 SGHRS and CDR2 YFSETQ. CDR3 sequence reads: CASSLDSNRGNEQFF. The CDR3 DNA sequence: TGCGCCAGCAGCTTGGATTCGAACAGGGGTAATGAGCAGTTCTTC.

J is TRBJ1-1 and V is TRBV28, with D perhaps matching TRBD1 (5 bases). This CDR3 contains 15 residues. Deletions cut 5 bases from V and 4 bases from J, with 17 bases between. Germline CDR1 MDHEN, CDR2 SYDVKM. DNA for the CDR3: TGTGCCAGCAGTCTTAGGGGCGCTACGGGCACTGAAGCTTTCTTT. This codes for CASSLRGATGTEAFF.

J is TRBJ2-7 and V is TRBV18; 8 bases match TRBD2. The CDR3 has 18 amino acids. Germline trimming cut 2 bases from V and 2 bases from J; bases unmatched to any gene: 14. Looked up from germline, CDR1 is KGHSH and CDR2 is LQKENI. In nucleotides, the CDR3 is TGTGCCAGCTCACCAGTTTTAGCTAGCGGGCTCCAGACCTACGAGCAGTACTTC. This sequence encodes CASSPVLASGLQTYEQYF.

The chain is built from TRBV19 and TRBJ2-7; possibly TRBD1 for D (8 bases). The CDR3 loop spans 17 amino acids. With 5 bases removed from V and 1 base from J, the gap between germline ends came to 21 bases. Germline lookup yields CDR1 LNHDA and CDR2 SQIVND (reference sequence). CDR3 region: CASSPGGQAISSYEQYF. For the CDR3, the DNA is TGTGCCAGTAGTCCGGGGGGACAGGCAATATCTTCCTACGAGCAGTACTTC.

The V gene is TRBV5-6, the J gene TRBJ2-2; D uncertain. The V end was cut by 4 bases, the J end by 1 base, with 5 bases between. The CDR3 spans 13 residues. The germline V gene encodes CDR1 SGHDT and CDR2 YYEEEE. The DNA for the CDR3 is TGTGCCAGCAGCCGACAGAACACCGGGGAGCTGTTTTTT. Its protein is CASSRQNTGELFF.

V and J are TRBV5-6 and TRBJ2-7; 12 nucleotides agree with TRBD1. V lost 4 bases and J lost 2; bases outside the gene matches: 4. Germline V gene sequence: CDR1 SGHDT, CDR2 YYEEEE. CDR3 size: 15 residues. CDR3 sequence (DNA): TGTGCCAGCAGCCTTGGGACAGGGGGCCCCTACGAGCAGTACTTC. Protein product: CASSLGTGGPYEQYF.

This clone was seen a handful of times. The V and J genes are TRBV19 and TRBJ1-1; tentative D call: TRBD1 (5 bases). V was clipped by 4 bases and J by 3 bases, with 12 bases between them. The CDR3 has 14 amino acids. Germline CDR1 is LNHDA and CDR2 is SQIVND (reference sequence). CDR3: CASSTGGGDTEAFF. CDR3 DNA sequence: TGTGCCAGTAGTACCGGGGGAGGGGACACTGAAGCTTTCTTT.

This clone occurred once. The chain combines TRBV7-2 with TRBJ2-7, with 7 bases fitting TRBD1. The CDR3 is 15 residues long. Unmatched junction bases numbered 8, after V lost 3 bases and J lost 3 bases. Germline CDR1 SGHTA, CDR2 FQGNSA. CDR3 nucleotide sequence: TGTGCCAGCAGCTTGGGGGTCAGGGGGATCTACGAGCAGTACTTC. Residues: CASSLGVRGIYEQYF.

The rearrangement links TRBV19 to TRBJ2-2; TRBD1 aligns across 8 bases. With 1 base clipped from V and 7 bases from J, the junction kept 8 bases outside the gene matches. The germline V gene has CDR1 LNHDA and CDR2 SQIVND (reference sequence). This CDR3 region has 16 residues. The CDR3, as DNA: TGTGCCAGTAGTATAGGGGCCAGGGGGCGCATCGGGGAGCTGTTTTTT. It translates to CASSIGARGRIGELFF.

The chain employs TRBV6-5 and TRBJ2-7, with D possibly matching TRBD2 (5 bases). Germline V gives CDR1 MNHEY, CDR2 SVGAGI. The V end lost 2 bases, the J end lost 2 bases, and 10 bases lay between the germline ends. The CDR3 spans 14 residues. The CDR3 nucleotides are TGTGCCAGCAGTTACGGCGGGCCTCCCTACGAGCAGTACTTC. Amino acid sequence: CASSYGGPPYEQYF.

This clone was counted a few times. The V call is TRBV11-2, the J call TRBJ1-1; 8 bases align to TRBD1. Germline CDR1 and CDR2: SGHAT and FQNNGV. Trimming at V came to 3 bases and at J to 4 bases, leaving 4 bases not matched to a gene. This CDR3 contains 14 residues. The CDR3 loop is CASSFGQGPTEAFF. The CDR3 region has the DNA TGTGCCAGCAGCTTTGGACAGGGACCCACTGAAGCTTTCTTT.

This chain links TRBV18 with TRBJ2-2; TRBD1 aligns across 8 bases. The CDR3 runs to 14 residues. Germline CDR1 is KGHSH and CDR2 is LQKENI. The V gene end was trimmed by 6 bases and the J gene end by 5 bases; junction bases not matched to a gene: 5. DNA of the CDR3: TGTGCCAGCTCCGGACAGGGAGGAACCGGGGAGCTGTTTTTT. Its protein product is CASSGQGGTGELFF.